What follows are 22 T cell receptor beta chains derived from one specimen sequenced in a study of Graves' ophthalmopathy and Graves' hyperthyroidism. Amplification from RNA transcripts yielded the TCR beta CDR3 regions. The library came from an HTBI-primed first-round RT-PCR and a second-round multiplex PCR. One entry per CDR3 protein results from TCRdb running MiXCR on the multiplex PCR reads. The sample has about 380,000 distinct CDR3 sequences; approximately 15% are singletons. The sequenced material came from peripheral blood. The receptors stem from a woman under 30 with stable Graves' hyperthyroidism.

There are many counts of this clonotype. This chain links TRBV24-1 with TRBJ1-2, with TRBD1 matching 9 bases. Germline V gene lookup returns CDR1 KGHDR and CDR2 SFDVKD. The CDR3 covers 16 residues. The J segment lost 3 bases and the V segment lost 4 bases, leaving 8 bases of the junction unmatched. In nucleotides, the CDR3 is TGTGCCACCAGTGACCCAGGGACAGGGCAGGACTATGGCTACACCTTC. Residues: CATSDPGTGQDYGYTF.

This clonotype has ten or more counts. This sequence joins TRBV12-3 or TRBV12-4 and TRBJ1-5; a weak D match, TRBD1 (5 bases). CDR3 size: 14 residues. V dropped 6 bases and J dropped 2 bases, with 11 bases sitting between them. The CDR3 protein is CASSAGRGNQPQHF. The CDR3 DNA reads TGTGCCAGCAGCGCAGGGAGGGGCAATCAGCCCCAGCATTTT.

This clonotype has just a few counts. The chain links TRBV29-1 to TRBJ1-1; unclear D gene. Germline CDR1 is SQVTM and CDR2 is ANQGSEA. The CDR3 covers 13 residues. CDR3 sequence reads: CSSLVMVNTEAFF. As DNA, the CDR3 is TGCTCGTCCTTGGTAATGGTGAACACTGAAGCTTTCTTT.

This clonotype occurred many times. This rearrangement joins TRBV29-1 to TRBJ1-2, with a tentative D call TRBD1 (6 bases). The germline CDR1 and CDR2 sequences are SQVTM and ANQGSEA. The CDR3 loop spans 16 amino acids. V lost 0 bases and J lost 2, with 16 bases in between. The CDR3 DNA sequence: TGCAGCGTTGAAGATCTGACCCGGGACACCAACTATGGCTACACCTTC. Translation gives CSVEDLTRDTNYGYTF.

The sample holds many counts of this clonotype. This chain uses TRBV7-9 with TRBJ1-2, with 7 bases identical to TRBD1. V was clipped by 5 bases and J by 3 bases; unmatched bases: 6. CDR3 length: 14 amino acids. In germline, CDR1 is SEHNR, CDR2 FQNEAQ (reference sequence). CDR3 bases: TGTGCCAGCAGCAAACTCGACAGGGACTATGGCTACACCTTC. The encoded protein is CASSKLDRDYGYTF. Combining the CDR3 with reference TRBV7-9 and TRBJ1-2 gives the whole variable domain DTGVSQNPRHKITKRGQNVTFRCDPISEHNRLYWYRQTLGQGPEFLTYFQNEAQLEKSRLLSDRFSAERPKGSFSTLEIQRTEQGDSAMYLCASSKLDRDYGYTFGSGTRLTVV.

This clonotype was observed at least ten times. This sequence joins TRBV7-2 and TRBJ1-2, with D maybe TRBD1 (5 bases). V was pared by 5 bases and J by 12 bases, with 19 bases between. The CDR3 length is 13 residues. Germline CDR1 SGHTA, CDR2 FQGNSA. This chain's CDR3 is CASSHPGSGDNTF. In DNA, the CDR3 is TGTGCCAGCAGCCACCCAGGGTCAGGAGACAACACCTTC. The entire variable domain, with the rest obtained from reference TRBV7-2 and TRBJ1-2, is as follows: GAGVSQSPSNKVTEKGKDVELRCDPISGHTALYWYRQSLGQGLEFLIYFQGNSAPDKSGLPSDRFSAERTGGSVSTLTIQRTQQEDSAVYLCASSHPGSGDNTFGSGTRLTVV.

At least ten counts were recorded for this clonotype. V is TRBV6-2 or TRBV6-3 and J is TRBJ2-3; D is undetermined. There are 14 residues in the CDR3. V lost 2 bases and J 5 bases, leaving 11 bases between the germline ends. CDR1 and CDR2 (germline): MNHEY, SVGEGT. In nucleotides, the CDR3 is TGTGCCAGCAGTTACCCCCAGCCTATAGATACGCAGTATTTT. Translating it yields CASSYPQPIDTQYF.

This clonotype has at least ten counts. The chain couples TRBV7-2 to TRBJ1-2; no reliable D call. This CDR3 has 15 amino acids. Trimming left V 5 bases short and J 0 bases short, with 13 bases between. Germline V CDR1 and CDR2: SGHTA, FQGNSA. The CDR3: CASSPAEDPNYGYTF. The CDR3 nucleotides are TGTGCCAGCAGCCCGGCAGAGGACCCTAACTATGGCTACACCTTC.

The sample holds many counts of this clonotype. The chain recombines TRBV7-3 with TRBJ1-1; a weak D match, TRBD1 (5 bases). The CDR3 has 13 amino acids. Germline-derived CDR1 and CDR2 are SGHTA and FQGTGA. V shed 5 bases and J shed 8 bases, with 15 bases lying between them. The CDR3 nucleotides read TGTGCCAGCAGCCCGCAGGTTCGGGGGGAAGCTTTCTTT. Translated, it gives CASSPQVRGEAFF.

Here the CDR3 DNA reads TGTGCCAGCAGCCCACTGACATCTAACTATGGCTACACCTTC. Its protein product is CASSPLTSNYGYTF. This sequence joins TRBV7-8 and TRBJ1-2; D gene unclear. V shed 5 bases and J shed 0 bases, with 10 bases lying between them. From germline, CDR1 is SGHVS and CDR2 FQNEAQ. The CDR3 spans 14 residues.

This clonotype was seen many times. This sequence joins TRBV20-1 and TRBJ2-7, with TRBD1 identical over 10 bases. Per germline, CDR1 DFQATT and CDR2 SNEGSKA (reference sequence). The CDR3 has 14 amino acids. J was trimmed by 5 bases and V by 6 bases; bases with no gene match: 10. The CDR3 sequence is CSAPRTGGSHEQYF. CDR3 DNA: TGCAGTGCACCCCGGACAGGGGGGTCACACGAGCAGTACTTC.

This clonotype showed up many times. The chain recombines TRBV2 with TRBJ1-2; D gene ambiguous. V was pared by 8 bases and J by 6 bases, with 13 bases between. This CDR3 has 12 residues. Looked up from germline, CDR1 is SNHLY and CDR2 is FYNNEI. In DNA, the CDR3 is TGTGCCAGCCCCTCCGGGCTTGATGGCTACACCTTC. This gives the protein CASPSGLDGYTF.

This clonotype was observed many times. This chain links TRBV11-2 with TRBJ1-1; D unclear. Germline V gene data show CDR1 as SGHAT and CDR2 as FQNNGV. This CDR3 is 12 amino acids long. The V end lost 0 bases, the J end lost 8 bases, and 7 bases lay between the germline ends. CDR3 loop: CASSLDLVEAFF. The CDR3 DNA reads as TGTGCCAGCAGCTTAGATCTAGTGGAAGCTTTCTTT.

This clonotype was recorded many times. V is TRBV4-2 and J is TRBJ1-1; 10 bases fit TRBD1. The V and J ends lost 0 bases and 7 bases, in that order; junction bases with no gene match: 11. Germline-derived CDR1 and CDR2 are LGHNA and YNFKEQ. This CDR3 region has 17 residues. CDR3 region: CASSQDHPADRGSEAFF. DNA for the CDR3: TGTGCCAGCAGCCAAGATCACCCGGCGGACAGGGGGAGTGAAGCTTTCTTT.

The sample holds many counts of this clonotype. CDR3 nucleotide sequence: TGCGCCAGCAGCTTGGCTCAAATAGGGCTAGCGGGCTTAGAGACCCAGTACTTC. Its translation: CASSLAQIGLAGLETQYF. This chain uses TRBV5-1 with TRBJ2-5; 8 bases are a match to TRBD2. CDR3 length: 18 amino acids. CDR1 and CDR2 from the germline V gene are SGHRS and YFSETQ. The J segment lost 4 bases and the V segment lost 0 bases, leaving 14 bases of the junction unmatched.

A few counts support this clonotype. The chain combines TRBV7-2 with TRBJ2-2; D not certain. Trimming took off 3 bases at V and 0 bases at J, with 8 bases between the two ends. Germline V CDR1 and CDR2: SGHTA, FQGNSA. CDR3 length equals 15 residues. The CDR3 DNA is TGTGCCAGCAGCTTCACCAGCGCGAACACCGGGGAGCTGTTTTTT. It codes for CASSFTSANTGELFF. Supplemented by reference TRBV7-2 and TRBJ2-2, the full variable domain reads GAGVSQSPSNKVTEKGKDVELRCDPISGHTALYWYRQSLGQGLEFLIYFQGNSAPDKSGLPSDRFSAERTGGSVSTLTIQRTQQEDSAVYLCASSFTSANTGELFFGEGSRLTVL.

This clonotype was counted only a few times. J is TRBJ2-5 and V is TRBV3-1, with TRBD2 matching 12 bases. The CDR3 sequence is 16 residues long. Trimming at V came to 1 base and at J to 5 bases, leaving 5 bases not matched to a gene. CDR1 is LGHDT, CDR2 YNNKEL, per germline (reference sequence). In DNA form, the CDR3 reads TGTGCCAGCAGCCAAGGAATCGGGACTAGCGGGGAGACCCAGTACTTC. This sequence encodes CASSQGIGTSGETQYF.

This clonotype has at least ten counts. This rearrangement joins TRBV24-1 to TRBJ1-2; D gene uncertain. The CDR3 is 13 amino acids. The germline V and J ends were trimmed by 7 bases and 6 bases, with 14 bases remaining between them. Germline V CDR1 and CDR2: KGHDR, SFDVKD. In nucleotides, the CDR3 is TGTGCCACCAGCAAGGACGGTTCCAATGGCTACACCTTC. It specifies CATSKDGSNGYTF.

In regard to this clonotype: Given a much more abundant clone one base away, this may be a read error. CDR3 sequence (DNA): TGTGCCAGCAGTGAAAACACTGTGAACACTGAATCTTTCTTT. Translated, it gives CASSENTVNTESFF. The rearrangement joins TRBV6-1 to TRBJ1-1; unclear D gene. Germline CDR1 MNHNS, CDR2 SASEGT. The CDR3 runs 14 residues.

This clonotype was recorded many times. The J gene is TRBJ1-1, the V gene TRBV18, with D possibly TRBD1 on 5 matching bases. The CDR3 totals 15 residues. CDR1 and CDR2 (germline): KGHSH, LQKENI. Trimming removed 2 bases from V and 1 base from J, with 11 bases in between. CDR3 sequence: CASSPLSQGNTEAFF. The CDR3 DNA is TGTGCCAGCTCACCATTAAGTCAGGGGAACACTGAAGCTTTCTTT. The entire variable domain, with the rest obtained from reference TRBV18 and TRBJ1-1, is as follows: NAGVMQNPRHLVRRRGQEARLRCSPMKGHSHVYWYRQLPEEGLKFMVYLQKENIIDESGMPKERFSAEFPKEGPSILRIQQVVRGDSAAYFCASSPLSQGNTEAFFGQGTRLTVV.

On this clonotype: A single base separates this from a much larger clone, so it may be a read error. V and J are TRBV12-3 or TRBV12-4 and TRBJ2-2, with 8 bases aligning to TRBD2. This CDR3 spans 15 amino acids. CDR3 sequence (DNA): TGTGCCAGCAGTCGGGGGGGCCGTATGTCCGGGGAGCTGTGTTTT. Protein sequence: CASSRGGRMSGELCF.

A remark on this clonotype: A much bigger clone sits one base away, suggesting this may be a read error. V gene TRBV4-1 combines with J gene TRBJ1-5, with 8 bases fitting TRBD1. Germline CDR1 reads MGHRA; CDR2 reads YSYEKL. V shed 2 bases, J shed 8 bases, and the junction held 8 bases outside the gene matches. There are 15 residues in the CDR3. CDR3 coding DNA: TGCGCCAGCAGCCAAACAGGGGGGGGCGTGGAGCCCCAGCATTTT. It is translated as CASSQTGGGVEPQHF.